Below, one T cell receptor (beta chain) is given with its context. V was pared by 3 bases and J by 7 bases, with 6 bases between. The CDR3 has 12 residues. The germline V gene has CDR1 MNHEY and CDR2 SMNVEV (reference sequence). This sample was included in a study of shared clonotypes between healthy human individuals. The data were produced by immunoSEQ multiplex PCR, yet TCRdb's version contains in-frame clones alone and is incomplete. The sample holds around 1.6 million clones, 95% to 99% seen once. The chain carries TRBV27 and TRBJ2-2; D is ambiguous. Material: naive CD4+ T cells sorted from blood. Subset of the sample: CD45RA+ positively selected. This TCR derives from a man aged 30 to 39 in good health. This CDR3 is CASSLGYGELFF. For the CDR3, the DNA is TGTGCCAGCAGTTTGGGGTACGGGGAGCTGTTTTTT.